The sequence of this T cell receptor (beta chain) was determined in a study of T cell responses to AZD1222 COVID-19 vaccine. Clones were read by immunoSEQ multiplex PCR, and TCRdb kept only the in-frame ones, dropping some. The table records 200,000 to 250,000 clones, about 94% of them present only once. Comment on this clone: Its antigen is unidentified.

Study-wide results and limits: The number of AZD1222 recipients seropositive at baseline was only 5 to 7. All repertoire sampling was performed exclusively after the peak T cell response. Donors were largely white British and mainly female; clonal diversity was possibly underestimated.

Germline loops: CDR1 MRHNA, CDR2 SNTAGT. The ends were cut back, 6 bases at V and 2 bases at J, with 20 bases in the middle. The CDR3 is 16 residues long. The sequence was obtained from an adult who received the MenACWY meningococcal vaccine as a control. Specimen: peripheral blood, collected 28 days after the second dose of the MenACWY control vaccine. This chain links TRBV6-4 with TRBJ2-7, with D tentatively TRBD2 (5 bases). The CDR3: CASSALGSEETYEQYF. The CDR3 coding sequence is TGTGCCAGCAGCGCCCTGGGTAGCGAAGAGACCTACGAGCAGTACTTC.